These 9 T cell receptor beta chains were all obtained from the same sample, sequenced in a study of blood T cells in healthy people across ages. Combining a sample-barcoded 5' primer with a J-beta primer mix, a second PCR ran for roughly 7 to 12 cycles. MiXCR, run by TCRdb on the 5' RACE reads, gives a single entry per CDR3 protein. The sample has under 850,000 distinct CDR3 sequences; under 40% are singletons. Sequenced input: blood. Receptors originate from a young man in good health.

This chain connects TRBV24-1 to TRBJ2-1; D is perhaps TRBD2 (6 bases). Germline-derived CDR1 and CDR2 are KGHDR and SFDVKD. V dropped 3 bases and J dropped 2 bases, with 19 bases sitting between them. The length of the CDR3 is 18 residues. CDR3 protein: CATSDPGQYGGTYNEQFF. In DNA form, the CDR3 reads TGTGCCACCAGTGATCCTGGACAATACGGGGGTACCTACAATGAGCAGTTCTTC.

As to this clonotype: This could be a read error, since a much larger clone is one nucleotide away. V gene TRBV4-2 combines with J gene TRBJ2-3, with 7 bases matching TRBD2. This CDR3 contains 14 residues. Germline CDR1 reads LGHNA; CDR2 reads YNFKEQ. V was pared by 4 bases and J by 6 bases, with 7 bases of the junction left unmatched. CDR3 DNA sequence: TGTGCCAGCAGCCCCAAGCGGGGATTGGATACGCAGTATTTT. This encodes CASSPKRGLDTQYF.

V gene TRBV20-1 combines with J gene TRBJ1-5; weak D call: TRBD1 (6 bases). The CDR3 totals 15 residues. Germline V CDR1 and CDR2: DFQATT, SNEGSKA (reference sequence). Trimming pared 3 bases from V and 10 bases from J, leaving 22 bases between. The CDR3 loop is CSASLLGHPLYPQHF. The CDR3 nucleotides are TGCAGTGCTAGTCTTTTGGGACACCCCTTATACCCCCAGCATTTT.

This clonotype was found a few times. This chain joins TRBV4-1 and TRBJ1-2; no reliable D call. V lost 1 base to trimming and J lost 1 base, with 10 bases between them. The V gene's germline CDR1 is MGHRA and CDR2 YSYEKL. CDR3 length: 15 residues. CDR3 sequence (DNA): TGCGCCAGCAGCCAAGGGTCGTCAGATAACTATGGCTACACCTTC. As protein: CASSQGSSDNYGYTF.

J is TRBJ2-3 and V is TRBV12-3 or TRBV12-4; 7 bases match TRBD1. J lost 4 bases, V lost 6 bases, and 4 bases had no gene match. CDR3 length equals 13 residues. The CDR3 loop reads CASRRQGADTQYF. The DNA for the CDR3 is TGTGCCAGCAGACGACAGGGAGCAGATACGCAGTATTTT.

The genes are TRBV7-6 and TRBJ1-1; the D is unclear. The CDR3 is 18 amino acids. Trimming removed 1 base from V and 1 base from J, with 19 bases in between. Germline V lookup: CDR1 SGHVS, CDR2 FNYEAQ. CDR3 DNA: TGTGCCAGCAGCTTAGTTCCCCCCGGACTCCCGGCGAACACTGAAGCTTTCTTT. Residues: CASSLVPPGLPANTEAFF.

V gene TRBV12-3 or TRBV12-4 combines with J gene TRBJ2-1; 11 positions agree with TRBD2. V was clipped by 2 bases and J by 7 bases; unmatched bases: 10. The CDR3 totals 17 residues. CDR3 sequence: CASSLIAMTSGVNEQFF. The CDR3 DNA reads as TGTGCCAGCAGTTTAATTGCGATGACTAGCGGGGTAAATGAGCAGTTCTTC.

The chain has TRBV4-3 and TRBJ2-7, with 7 bases fitting TRBD2. In germline, CDR1 is LGHNA, CDR2 YSLEER. The CDR3 consists of 17 residues. With 0 bases clipped from V and 0 bases from J, the junction kept 8 bases outside the gene matches. Written as DNA, the CDR3 is TGCGCCAGCAGCCAAGATTCCCTAGCGGCGAGCTCCTACGAGCAGTACTTC. Translation: CASSQDSLAASSYEQYF.

The gene calls are TRBV5-1 and TRBJ2-7, with D unclear. Germline CDR1 reads SGHRS; CDR2 reads YFSETQ. V was cut by 4 bases and J by 2 bases, with 10 bases left in between. This CDR3 has 13 residues. The CDR3 is CASSPFEPYEQYF. The CDR3 DNA sequence: TGCGCCAGCAGCCCCTTCGAGCCCTACGAGCAGTACTTC.